This T cell receptor (beta chain) came from a study of technical replicates of blood from a handful of donors. Method: immunoSEQ multiplex PCR; TCRdb's copy keeps in-frame clones and lacks some. The table has tens of thousands of clones, roughly 90% seen once. This TCR came from a human donor in good health. The sample was T cells isolated from PBMCs.

CDR3: CASARQGHTDTQYF. DNA of the CDR3: TGCGCCAGCGCTAGACAGGGTCACACAGATACGCAGTATTTT. V and J are TRBV5-1 and TRBJ2-3; TRBD1 matches at 7 bases. Germline lookup yields CDR1 SGHRS and CDR2 YFSETQ. The CDR3 is 14 residues long. V shed 7 bases and J 2 bases; nucleotides not matched to a gene: 7.